This is a list of T cell receptor beta chains from one sample in a study of T cell responses to AZD1222 COVID-19 vaccine. Clones were sequenced by immunoSEQ multiplex PCR, and TCRdb holds only the in-frame ones, with some missing. The top ten hold less than 1.6% of the sample, which has 170,000 or so clones, just over 90% seen once. The starting material was peripheral blood, obtained on day 0 of AZD1222 vaccination. All receptors derive from an adult in good health. Each CDR3 is given with its conserved first and last residue.

TRBV29-1,TRBJ2-1,CSVEDPTELGSYNEQFF
TRBV15,TRBJ1-1,CATSRGLGLIMNTEAFF
TRBV30,TRBJ2-3,CAWSAGPDTQYF
TRBV19,TRBJ2-7,CASGDYEQYF
TRBV6-5,TRBJ1-6,CAIRGQDNSPLHF
TRBV20-1,TRBJ2-1,CSARGPEQFF
TRBV29-1,TRBJ2-1,CSVARDPRYNEQFF
TRBV6-1,TRBJ2-1,CASSEALGVPYNEQFF
TRBV18,TRBJ1-1,CASSPPGLNTEAFF
TRBV27,TRBJ1-1,CASSLYSGLEAFF
TRBV6-5,TRBJ2-3,CASSYLASGADTQYF
TRBV10-3,TRBJ1-2,CAISDLRTGDTF
TRBV4-2,TRBJ1-4,CASSQDRTGTNEKLFF
TRBV7-9,TRBJ2-2,CASTRASNTGELFF
TRBV2,TRBJ2-7,CASTFSSGGLTYYEQYF
TRBV5-4,TRBJ2-2,CASSRGLADPNTGELFF
TRBV6-5,TRBJ2-3,CASTSGTYTDTQYF
TRBV7-2,TRBJ2-5,CASSFQGAQETQYF
TRBV12-3/TRBV12-4,TRBJ1-2,CASSSWTGGGYTF